The 5 T cell receptor beta chains listed next were all sequenced from one sample in a study of CXCR3-negative and CXCR3-positive naive CD8 T cells. UMI-labeled 5' RACE TRB cDNA libraries were prepared from the cells. TCRdb re-called the 5' RACE reads and catalogs CDR3 proteins one per entry, DNA excluded. The sample holds thousands of distinct CDR3 sequences. The specimen was naive CXCR3- CD8+ T cells from blood. Indicated subset: CD45RO-CCR7+CD27+CD95- naive CD8+ T cells lacking CXCR3 (TNR3-). These receptors originate from a human donor in good health. Some clones in this sample may be carry-over from other donors' samples.

The V gene is TRBV9, the J gene TRBJ2-1; TCRdb proposes TRBD1, but this gene call is untestable without DNA. Germline CDR1 is SGDLS and CDR2 is YYNGEE. The CDR3 is 16 amino acids. CDR3 protein: CASSVRAGTGADEQFF.

By frequency, this clonotype is medium-sized. The chain uses TRBV7-7 and TRBJ2-5; TCRdb's D call of TRBD2 is untestable without DNA. The germline CDR1 and CDR2 sequences are SSHAT and FNYEAQ (reference sequence). CDR3 size: 17 residues. CDR3 sequence: CASSLYVEREGQETQYF.

This clonotype shows up as medium-sized by frequency. The chain uses TRBV29-1 and TRBJ2-5; absent DNA, TCRdb's TRBD2 call cannot be checked. The CDR3 extends over 16 amino acids. CDR1 is SQVTM, CDR2 ANQGSEA, per germline. CDR3 amino acids: CSVDGTSGENQETQYF.

V and J are TRBV29-1 and TRBJ2-3; the D call from TCRdb, TRBD1, cannot be confirmed without DNA. Germline V CDR1 and CDR2: SQVTM, ANQGSEA. The CDR3 loop spans 17 amino acids. The CDR3 here is CSVEREGGQAYTDTQYF.

The J gene is TRBJ2-5, the V gene TRBV6-5; TCRdb returns TRBD1, unconfirmable since there is no DNA. CDR3 length equals 16 residues. From germline, CDR1 is MNHEY and CDR2 SVGAGI. The CDR3 sequence is CASSYRTGLVQETQYF.